This entry is about one TCR beta chain. The antigen remains unidentified. These data come from a study of early stage breast cancer tumors. On the study more broadly: About 80% of the 16 invasive tumors were ER+, PR+ and HER2-. Study-level results: Compared with adjacent normal breast, tumors showed about 2.5-fold denser, more clonal T cells.

Blood replicates held 0.5 ug DNA, tumor or normal breast approximately 1.5 ug, two each. TCRdb keeps only in-frame clones here, not all; method: immunoSEQ multiplex PCR. The sample records 25,000 to 30,000 clones, 72% being singletons. V was cut by 2 bases and J by 4 bases, with 5 bases left in between. Germline V gives CDR1 MRHNA, CDR2 SNTAGT. The CDR3 consists of 12 residues. The chain couples TRBV6-4 to TRBJ1-1; D gene ambiguous. The sample was blood. The clonotype comes from a person between 50 and 60 years old with breast cancer. The CDR3 DNA reads as TGTGCCAGCAGTGACCTTCCCACTGAAGCTTTCTTT. Translated, it gives CASSDLPTEAFF.